This record concerns one T cell receptor (beta chain) sequence. Its antigen is as yet unknown. These data come from a study of T-cell reconstitution after alpha-beta-depleted transplantation in children. Findings and limits, study-wide: About two months after transplant, alpha-beta T cells reportedly came from several hundred expanded graft clones. The authors attributed T-cell counts and diversity one year after transplant mostly to newly produced T cells.

Preparation of the TCRbeta library used unique molecular identifiers. TCRdb re-called the PCR reads through MiXCR, storing one row per CDR3 protein. This table holds 450,000 to 600,000 distinct CDR3 sequences, 13% found once. The germline CDR1 and CDR2 sequences are LNHDA and SQIVND (reference sequence). This CDR3 is built from 16 residues. Between the trimmed V and J ends, which lost 5 bases and 5 bases, there was a span of 21 bases. The J gene is TRBJ2-5, the V gene TRBV19, with D perhaps matching TRBD2 (6 bases). This specimen was PBMCs, mostly from graft donor cells, taken 360 days after TCRalphabeta/CD19-depleted stem cell transplant. This TCR was sampled from a male patient under 18 who had a stem cell transplant for acute myeloid leukemia, so the T cells may come from the graft donor. Here the CDR3 reads CASSGGLRDAEETQYF. Written as DNA, the CDR3 is TGTGCCAGTAGTGGGGGTTTGCGGGACGCCGAGGAGACCCAGTACTTC.